This entry features one TCR beta chain sequence. Its antigen is not known. The data stem from a study of beta chain features in type 1 diabetes. General study findings and limits: VDJ junctions from type 1 diabetes patients carried fewer insertions and larger deletions. Overrepresentation of cells with high TCR expression could result from cDNA sequencing.

The V gene's germline CDR1 is SGHRS and CDR2 YFSETQ. The CDR3 has 16 amino acids. V was cut by 5 bases and J by 0 bases, with 15 bases left in between. Investigators reverse transcribed all isolated RNA, so they sequenced expressed TCRB transcripts. Only in-frame clones appear in the TCRdb table, and some are missing; sequencing was by immunoSEQ multiplex PCR. The table includes just over 600,000 clones, about a sixth detected once. Sequences were obtained from naive CD4+ T cells from blood. This chain joins TRBV5-1 and TRBJ2-1; D may match TRBD1 or TRBD2 (5 bases each). This clonotype was sampled from a man aged 18 to 30 in good health. The CDR3, as DNA: TGCGCCAGCAGGGAGTCCGGGACCAGCTCCTACAATGAGCAGTTCTTC. Translated: CASRESGTSSYNEQFF.